A single sample gave rise to the 19 T cell receptor beta chains below, sequenced in a study of monozygotic twins with inflammatory bowel disease. TCRdb re-analyzed the 5' RACE reads; it lists each CDR3 protein once, without DNA. Here the sample table reports about 160,000 distinct CDR3 sequences. Sequencing was carried out using blood. All receptors derive from a human donor with ulcerative colitis or Crohn's disease, or a healthy co-twin of an affected twin (not recorded which).

The chain recombines TRBV5-1 with TRBJ1-2; TCRdb returns TRBD1, unconfirmable since there is no DNA. The CDR3 sequence is 14 residues long. Germline loops: CDR1 SGHRS, CDR2 YFSETQ. This chain's CDR3 is CASSLEGQGDGYTF.

The rearrangement joins TRBV19 to TRBJ2-1; TCRdb's D gene call, TRBD2, goes unchecked for lack of DNA. Germline CDR1 reads LNHDA; CDR2 reads SQIVND (reference sequence). This CDR3 comprises 19 residues. CDR3 region: CASSSGVPGLAGIYNEQFF.

The J gene is TRBJ2-7, the V gene TRBV28; TCRdb proposes TRBD1, but this gene call is untestable without DNA. The CDR3 is made up of 15 amino acids. Germline V gene lookup returns CDR1 MDHEN and CDR2 SYDVKM. The CDR3 loop reads CASIDRDRGYYEQYF.

This chain connects TRBV6-1 to TRBJ2-5; the D gene TCRdb calls, TRBD1, cannot be checked with no DNA. CDR1 is MNHNS, CDR2 SASEGT, per germline. The CDR3 spans 15 residues. The CDR3 sequence: CASSGAQGVQETQYF.

This chain links TRBV12-3 or TRBV12-4 with TRBJ2-3; with no DNA, the TCRdb D assignment of TRBD2 cannot be verified. The CDR3 consists of 16 residues. CDR3 loop: CASSPLAGGSTDTQYF.

The chain employs TRBV20-1 and TRBJ1-5. The CDR3 extends over 14 amino acids. Per germline, CDR1 DFQATT and CDR2 SNEGSKA (reference sequence). CDR3 in amino acids: CSASRTNSNQPQHF.

J is TRBJ1-1 and V is TRBV19; the D gene TCRdb calls, TRBD1, cannot be checked with no DNA. The CDR3 length is 14 residues. In germline, CDR1 is LNHDA, CDR2 SQIVND (reference sequence). CDR3 amino acids: CASSIWGGNTEAFF.

The J gene is TRBJ2-2, the V gene TRBV4-2; TCRdb selects TRBD2, and the lack of DNA leaves this call unchecked. This CDR3 comprises 16 residues. The germline gives CDR1 LGHNA, CDR2 YNFKEQ. The CDR3 sequence is CASSQVSGANTGELFF.

The chain joins TRBV7-6 to TRBJ2-1; the TCRdb D gene call, TRBD1, has no DNA to confirm it. Looked up from germline, CDR1 is SGHVS and CDR2 is FNYEAQ. CDR3 length: 16 amino acids. CDR3 sequence reads: CASSLVTTGGYNEQFF.

This sequence joins TRBV18 and TRBJ2-1; with no DNA, the TCRdb D assignment of TRBD2 cannot be verified. The CDR3 extends over 16 amino acids. Per germline, CDR1 KGHSH and CDR2 LQKENI. The CDR3 region is CASSPLPGLPYNEQFF.

The rearrangement uses TRBV20-1 and TRBJ2-7; TCRdb proposes TRBD1, but this gene call is untestable without DNA. The CDR3 runs 13 residues. Germline V lookup: CDR1 DFQATT, CDR2 SNEGSKA (reference sequence). CDR3 amino acids: CSARVGTVYEQYF.

The chain is built from TRBV7-9 and TRBJ2-5. The CDR3 is 14 residues long. Germline assignment: CDR1 SEHNR and CDR2 FQNEAQ (reference sequence). The CDR3 protein is CASSLGSVKETQYF.

V and J are TRBV4-1 and TRBJ2-2; TCRdb designates TRBD2, a call that cannot be tested without DNA. Germline V CDR1 and CDR2: MGHRA, YSYEKL. The CDR3 spans 16 residues. This chain's CDR3 is CASSSTSGRYTGELFF.

The chain recombines TRBV3-1 with TRBJ2-1; the D call of TRBD2 rests on TCRdb alone, since no DNA is present to check it. CDR1 is LGHDT, CDR2 YNNKEL, per germline (reference sequence). The CDR3 is 15 amino acids. The CDR3 spells CASQGLHGAYNEQFF.

V usage is TRBV6-1 and J usage is TRBJ2-1; TCRdb lists TRBD2, though no DNA is available to test this call. The CDR3 covers 16 residues. CDR1 and CDR2 (germline): MNHNS, SASEGT. This CDR3 is CASSTLPSGRGNEQFF.

J is TRBJ1-1 and V is TRBV4-2; TCRdb's D gene call, TRBD1, goes unchecked for lack of DNA. The CDR3 has 17 amino acids. Germline lookup yields CDR1 LGHNA and CDR2 YNFKEQ. The CDR3 region is CASSQGDRGRRKTEAFF.

The chain uses TRBV5-1 and TRBJ2-2. The CDR3 contains 14 residues. CDR1 is SGHRS and CDR2 is YFSETQ in the germline V gene. The CDR3 here is CASSLEGSTGELFF.

The chain couples TRBV5-6 to TRBJ1-6. Germline CDR1 and CDR2: SGHDT and YYEEEE. This CDR3 comprises 14 residues. CDR3 residues: CASSLASVGRALHF.

The V gene is TRBV24-1, the J gene TRBJ2-3; as DNA is missing, the TRBD2 call by TCRdb cannot be tested. Per the germline V gene, CDR1 is KGHDR and CDR2 is SFDVKD. The CDR3 sequence is 18 residues long. CDR3 protein: CATSDLTYGTSATDTQYF.